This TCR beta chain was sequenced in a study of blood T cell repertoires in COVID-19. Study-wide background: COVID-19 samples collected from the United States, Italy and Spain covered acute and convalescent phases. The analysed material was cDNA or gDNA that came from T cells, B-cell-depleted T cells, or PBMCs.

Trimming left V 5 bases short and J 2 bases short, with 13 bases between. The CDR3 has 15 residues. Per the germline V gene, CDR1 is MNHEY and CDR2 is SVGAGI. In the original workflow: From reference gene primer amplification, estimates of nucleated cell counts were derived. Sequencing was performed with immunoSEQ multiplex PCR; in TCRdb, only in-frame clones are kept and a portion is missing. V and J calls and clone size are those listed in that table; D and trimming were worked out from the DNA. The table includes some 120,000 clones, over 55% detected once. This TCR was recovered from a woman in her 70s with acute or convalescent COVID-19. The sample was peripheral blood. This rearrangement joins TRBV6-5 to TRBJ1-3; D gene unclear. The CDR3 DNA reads TGTGCCAGCAGTCGGGAGATGCGCGCTGGAAACACCATATATTTT. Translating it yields CASSREMRAGNTIYF.